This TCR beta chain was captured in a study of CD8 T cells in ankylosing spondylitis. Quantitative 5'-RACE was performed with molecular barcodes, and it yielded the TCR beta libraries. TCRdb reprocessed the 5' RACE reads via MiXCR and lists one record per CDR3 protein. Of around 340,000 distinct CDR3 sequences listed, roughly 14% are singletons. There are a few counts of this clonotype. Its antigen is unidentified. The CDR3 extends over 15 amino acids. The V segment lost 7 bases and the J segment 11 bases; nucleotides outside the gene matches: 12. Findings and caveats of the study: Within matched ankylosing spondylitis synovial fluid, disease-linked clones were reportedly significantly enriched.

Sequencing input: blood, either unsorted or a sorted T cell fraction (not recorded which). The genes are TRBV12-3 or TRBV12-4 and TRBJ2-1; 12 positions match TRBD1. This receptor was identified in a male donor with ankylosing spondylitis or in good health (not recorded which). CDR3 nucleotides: TGTGCCAGCATTAAGCCGGGACAGGGGGCGGTTCAGCAGTTCTTC. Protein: CASIKPGQGAVQQFF.